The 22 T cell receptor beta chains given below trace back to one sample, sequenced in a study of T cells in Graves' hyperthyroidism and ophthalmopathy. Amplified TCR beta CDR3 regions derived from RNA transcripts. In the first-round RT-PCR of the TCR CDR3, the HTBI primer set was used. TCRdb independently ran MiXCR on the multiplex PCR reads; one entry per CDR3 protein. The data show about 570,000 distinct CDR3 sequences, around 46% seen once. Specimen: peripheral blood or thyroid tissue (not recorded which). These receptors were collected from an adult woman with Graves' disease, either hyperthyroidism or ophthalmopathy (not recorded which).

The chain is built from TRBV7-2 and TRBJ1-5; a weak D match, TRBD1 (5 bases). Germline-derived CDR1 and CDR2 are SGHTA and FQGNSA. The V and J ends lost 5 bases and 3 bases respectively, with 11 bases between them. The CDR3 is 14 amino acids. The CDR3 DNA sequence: TGTGCCAGCAGCGTAGACAGTTCCAATCAGCCCCAGCATTTT. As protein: CASSVDSSNQPQHF.

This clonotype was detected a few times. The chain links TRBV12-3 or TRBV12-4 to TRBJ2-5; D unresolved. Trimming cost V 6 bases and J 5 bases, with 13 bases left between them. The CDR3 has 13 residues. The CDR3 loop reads CASSLTHSETQYF. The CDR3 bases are TGTGCCAGCAGCTTAACCCATTCGGAGACCCAGTACTTC.

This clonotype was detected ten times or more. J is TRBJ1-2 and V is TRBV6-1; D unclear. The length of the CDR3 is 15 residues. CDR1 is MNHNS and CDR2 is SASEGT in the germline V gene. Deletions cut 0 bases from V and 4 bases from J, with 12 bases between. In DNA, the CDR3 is TGTGCCAGCAGTGAAGCGCGGATTTCGGCCTATGGCTACACCTTC. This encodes CASSEARISAYGYTF.

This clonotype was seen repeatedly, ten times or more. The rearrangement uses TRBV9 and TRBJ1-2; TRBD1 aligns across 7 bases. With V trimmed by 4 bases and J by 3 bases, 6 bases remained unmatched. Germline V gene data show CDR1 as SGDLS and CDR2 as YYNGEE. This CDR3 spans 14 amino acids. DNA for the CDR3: TGTGCCAGCAGCCAGACAGGGACCTACTATGGCTACACCTTC. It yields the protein CASSQTGTYYGYTF. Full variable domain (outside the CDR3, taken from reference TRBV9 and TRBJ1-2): DSGVTQTPKHLITATGQRVTLRCSPRSGDLSVYWYQQSLDQGLQFLIQYYNGEERAKGNILERFSAQQFPDLHSELNLSSLELGDSALYFCASSQTGTYYGYTFGSGTRLTVV.

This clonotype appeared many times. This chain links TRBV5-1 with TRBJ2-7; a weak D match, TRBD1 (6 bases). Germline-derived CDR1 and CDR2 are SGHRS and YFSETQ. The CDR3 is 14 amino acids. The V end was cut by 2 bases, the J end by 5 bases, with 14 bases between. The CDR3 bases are TGCGCCAGCAGCTTCACCACAGGGTCTCACGAGCAGTACTTC. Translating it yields CASSFTTGSHEQYF.

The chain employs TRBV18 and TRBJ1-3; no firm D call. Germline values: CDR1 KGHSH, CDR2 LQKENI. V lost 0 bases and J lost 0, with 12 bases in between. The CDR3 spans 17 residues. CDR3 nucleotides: TGTGCCAGCTCACCACCGGGAAGGGAATACTCTGGAAACACCATATATTTT. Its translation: CASSPPGREYSGNTIYF.

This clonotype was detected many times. CDR3 residues: CASSLDRGSYEQYF. The CDR3 DNA reads TGTGCCAGCAGCCTGGACAGGGGGTCCTACGAGCAGTACTTC. The chain couples TRBV7-2 to TRBJ2-7; 10 bases map to TRBD1. After removal of 5 bases from V and 1 base from J, the junction contained 2 bases not matched to a gene. Per germline, CDR1 SGHTA and CDR2 FQGNSA. The CDR3 runs to 14 residues.

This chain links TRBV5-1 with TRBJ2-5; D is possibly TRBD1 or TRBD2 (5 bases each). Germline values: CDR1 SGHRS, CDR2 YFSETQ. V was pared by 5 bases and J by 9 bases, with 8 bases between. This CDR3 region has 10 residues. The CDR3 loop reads CASRVGAQYF. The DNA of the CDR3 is TGCGCCAGCAGGGTGGGGGCCCAGTACTTC.

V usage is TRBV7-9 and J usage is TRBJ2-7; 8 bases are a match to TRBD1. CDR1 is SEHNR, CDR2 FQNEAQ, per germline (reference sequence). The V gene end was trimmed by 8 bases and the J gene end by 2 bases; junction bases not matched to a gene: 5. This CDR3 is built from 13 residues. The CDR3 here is CASRQGRTYEQYF. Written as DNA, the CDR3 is TGTGCCAGCCGACAGGGGCGAACCTACGAGCAGTACTTC.

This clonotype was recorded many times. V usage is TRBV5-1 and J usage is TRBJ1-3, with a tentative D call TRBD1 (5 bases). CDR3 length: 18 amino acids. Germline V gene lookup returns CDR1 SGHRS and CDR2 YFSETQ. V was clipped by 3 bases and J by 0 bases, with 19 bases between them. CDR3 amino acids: CASSSAPASGRSGNTIYF. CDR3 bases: TGCGCCAGCAGCTCCGCCCCAGCTTCAGGGCGCTCTGGAAACACCATATATTTT.

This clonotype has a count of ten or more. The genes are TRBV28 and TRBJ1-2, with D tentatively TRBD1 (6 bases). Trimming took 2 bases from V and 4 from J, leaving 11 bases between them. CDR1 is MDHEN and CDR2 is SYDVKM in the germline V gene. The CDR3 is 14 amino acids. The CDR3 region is CASSLQGPGYGYTF. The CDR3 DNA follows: TGTGCCAGCAGTTTACAGGGGCCTGGCTATGGCTACACCTTC.

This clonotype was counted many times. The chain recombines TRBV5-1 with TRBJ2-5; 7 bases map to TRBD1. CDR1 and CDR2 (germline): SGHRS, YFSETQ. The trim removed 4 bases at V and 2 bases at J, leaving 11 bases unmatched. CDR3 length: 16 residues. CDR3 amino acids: CASSQSDRAHQETQYF. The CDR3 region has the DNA TGCGCCAGCAGCCAATCTGACAGGGCCCATCAAGAGACCCAGTACTTC.

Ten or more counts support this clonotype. The CDR3 region has the DNA TGTGCCAGCAGCCCGGCCGGAGGTGAAAAACTGTTTTTT. This gives the protein CASSPAGGEKLFF. This sequence joins TRBV28 and TRBJ1-4; no clear D gene. The CDR3 runs 13 residues. Germline loops: CDR1 MDHEN, CDR2 SYDVKM. The V and J ends lost 6 bases and 7 bases respectively, with 12 bases between them.

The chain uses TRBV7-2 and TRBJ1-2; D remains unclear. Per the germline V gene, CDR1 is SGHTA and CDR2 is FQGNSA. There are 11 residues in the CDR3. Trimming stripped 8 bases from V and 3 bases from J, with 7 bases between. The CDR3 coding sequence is TGTGCCAGCCGACACCACTATGGCTACACCTTC. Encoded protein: CASRHHYGYTF.

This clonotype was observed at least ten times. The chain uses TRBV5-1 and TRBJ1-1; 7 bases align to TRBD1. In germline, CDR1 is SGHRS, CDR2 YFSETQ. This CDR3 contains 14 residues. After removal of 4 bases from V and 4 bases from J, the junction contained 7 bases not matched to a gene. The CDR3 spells CASSQGQRGTEAFF. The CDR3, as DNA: TGCGCCAGCAGCCAGGGACAGCGGGGCACTGAAGCTTTCTTT. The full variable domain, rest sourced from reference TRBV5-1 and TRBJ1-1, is KAGVTQTPRYLIKTRGQQVTLSCSPISGHRSVSWYQQTPGQGLQFLFEYFSETQRNKGNFPGRFSGRQFSNSRSEMNVSTLELGDSALYLCASSQGQRGTEAFFGQGTRLTVV.

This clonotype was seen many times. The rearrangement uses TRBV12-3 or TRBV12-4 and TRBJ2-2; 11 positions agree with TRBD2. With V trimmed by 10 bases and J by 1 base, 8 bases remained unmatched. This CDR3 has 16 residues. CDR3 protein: CATTILAGGNTGELFF. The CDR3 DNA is TGTGCCACCACGATTCTAGCGGGAGGGAACACCGGGGAGCTGTTTTTT.

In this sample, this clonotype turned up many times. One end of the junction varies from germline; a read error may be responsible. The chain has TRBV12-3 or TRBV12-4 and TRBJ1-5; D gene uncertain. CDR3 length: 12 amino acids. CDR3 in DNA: TGTGCCAGTAGTTGGCCAGGTCAGCCCCAGCATTTT. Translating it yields CASSWPGQPQHF.

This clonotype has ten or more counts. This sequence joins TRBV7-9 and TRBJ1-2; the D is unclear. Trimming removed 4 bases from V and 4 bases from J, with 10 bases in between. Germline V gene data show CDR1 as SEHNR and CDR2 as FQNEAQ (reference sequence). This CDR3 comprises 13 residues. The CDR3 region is CASSSTSSYGYTF. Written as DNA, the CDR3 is TGTGCCAGCAGCTCCACATCAAGCTATGGCTACACCTTC. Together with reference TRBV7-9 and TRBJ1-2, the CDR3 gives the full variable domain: DTGVSQNPRHKITKRGQNVTFRCDPISEHNRLYWYRQTLGQGPEFLTYFQNEAQLEKSRLLSDRFSAERPKGSFSTLEIQRTEQGDSAMYLCASSSTSSYGYTFGSGTRLTVV.

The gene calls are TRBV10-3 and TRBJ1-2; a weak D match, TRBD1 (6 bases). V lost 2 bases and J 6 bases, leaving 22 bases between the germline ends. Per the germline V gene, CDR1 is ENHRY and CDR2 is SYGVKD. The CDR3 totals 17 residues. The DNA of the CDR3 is TGTGCCATCAGTGAGGAGGGGATGATGGAGGGGGTACATGGCTACACCTTC. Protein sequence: CAISEEGMMEGVHGYTF.

The CDR3 sequence is CSPQGGSDGYTF. The DNA for the CDR3 is TGCAGCCCACAAGGGGGATCGGATGGCTACACCTTC. This sequence joins TRBV29-1 and TRBJ1-2; D is possibly TRBD1 (6 bases). The V end lost 8 bases, the J end lost 6 bases, and 16 bases lay between the germline ends. This CDR3 is built from 12 residues. The V gene's germline CDR1 is SQVTM and CDR2 ANQGSEA.

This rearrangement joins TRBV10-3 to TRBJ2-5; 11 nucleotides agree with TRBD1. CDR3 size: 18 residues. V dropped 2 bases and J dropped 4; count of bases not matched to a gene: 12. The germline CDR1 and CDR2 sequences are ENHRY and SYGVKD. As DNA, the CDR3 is TGTGCCATCAGTGAGGAGGGGACAGGGGGTTCATTCGGAGAGACCCAGTACTTC. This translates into CAISEEGTGGSFGETQYF.

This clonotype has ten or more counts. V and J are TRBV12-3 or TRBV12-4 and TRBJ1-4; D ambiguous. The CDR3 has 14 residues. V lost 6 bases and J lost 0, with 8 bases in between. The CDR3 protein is CASSKIATNEKLFF. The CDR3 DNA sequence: TGTGCCAGCAGCAAGATTGCAACTAATGAAAAACTGTTTTTT.